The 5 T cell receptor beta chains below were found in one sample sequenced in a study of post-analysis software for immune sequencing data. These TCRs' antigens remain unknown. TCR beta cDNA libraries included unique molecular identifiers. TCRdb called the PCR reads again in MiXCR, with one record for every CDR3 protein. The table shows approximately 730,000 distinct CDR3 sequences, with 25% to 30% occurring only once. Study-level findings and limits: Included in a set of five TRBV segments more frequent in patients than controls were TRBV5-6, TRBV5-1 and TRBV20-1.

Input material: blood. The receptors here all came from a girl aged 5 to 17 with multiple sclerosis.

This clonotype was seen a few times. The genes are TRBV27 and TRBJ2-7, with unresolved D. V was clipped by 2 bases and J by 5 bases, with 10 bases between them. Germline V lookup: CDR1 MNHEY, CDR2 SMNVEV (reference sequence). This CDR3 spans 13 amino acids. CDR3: CASSLNFADEQYF. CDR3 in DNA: TGTGCCAGCAGTTTAAATTTCGCGGACGAGCAGTACTTC.

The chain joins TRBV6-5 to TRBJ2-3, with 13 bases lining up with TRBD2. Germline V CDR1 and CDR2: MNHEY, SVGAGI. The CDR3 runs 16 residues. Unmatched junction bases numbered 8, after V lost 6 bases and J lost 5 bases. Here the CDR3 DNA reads TGTGCCAGCAGGCCACTAGCGGGGGGGCGGGGAGATACGCAGTATTTT. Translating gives CASRPLAGGRGDTQYF.

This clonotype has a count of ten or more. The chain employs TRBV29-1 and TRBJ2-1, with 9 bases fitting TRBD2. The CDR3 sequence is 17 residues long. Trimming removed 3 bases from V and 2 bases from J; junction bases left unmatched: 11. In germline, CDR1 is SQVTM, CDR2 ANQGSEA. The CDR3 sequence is CSVDPVLAGSPYNEQFF. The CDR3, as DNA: TGCAGCGTTGATCCCGTGCTAGCGGGAAGCCCCTACAATGAGCAGTTCTTC.

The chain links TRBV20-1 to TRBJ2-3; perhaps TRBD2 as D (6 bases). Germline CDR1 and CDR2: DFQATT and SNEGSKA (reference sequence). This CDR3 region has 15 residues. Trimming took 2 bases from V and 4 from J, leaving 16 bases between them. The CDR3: CSARRDSALADTQYF. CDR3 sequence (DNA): TGCAGTGCTAGAAGGGACTCCGCGCTCGCAGATACGCAGTATTTT.

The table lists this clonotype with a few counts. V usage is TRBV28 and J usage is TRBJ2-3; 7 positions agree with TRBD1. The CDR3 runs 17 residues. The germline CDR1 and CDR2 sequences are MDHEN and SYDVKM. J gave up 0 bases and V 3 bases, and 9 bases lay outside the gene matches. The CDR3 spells CASSFLAGTASTDTQYF. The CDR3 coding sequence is TGTGCCAGCAGTTTCCTCGCCGGGACAGCTAGCACAGATACGCAGTATTTT. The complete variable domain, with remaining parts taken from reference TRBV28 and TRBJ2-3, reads DVKVTQSSRYLVKRTGEKVFLECVQDMDHENMFWYRQDPGLGLRLIYFSYDVKMKEKGDIPEGYSVSREKKERFSLILESASTNQTSMYLCASSFLAGTASTDTQYFGPGTRLTVL.